This T cell receptor beta chain is from a study of T cells in pancreatic ductal adenocarcinoma. Repertoires were generated with immunoSEQ multiplex PCR, while TCRdb's copy carries only in-frame clones and drops some. This table holds roughly 100,000 clones, about 95% found once. The CDR3 runs to 15 residues. V gave up 2 bases and J gave up 2 bases; unmatched junction bases: 5. Germline V lookup: CDR1 KGHSH, CDR2 LQKENI. Selected pancreatic ductal adenocarcinoma patients had undergone surgery without neoadjuvant therapy. The rearrangement links TRBV18 to TRBJ2-5, with TRBD2 matching over 7 bases. The TCR sequence derives from a human donor with pancreatic ductal adenocarcinoma. What was sequenced was PBMCs. CDR3 loop: CASSPSSGEQETQYF. CDR3 sequence (DNA): TGTGCCAGCTCACCATCTAGCGGAGAGCAAGAGACCCAGTACTTC.